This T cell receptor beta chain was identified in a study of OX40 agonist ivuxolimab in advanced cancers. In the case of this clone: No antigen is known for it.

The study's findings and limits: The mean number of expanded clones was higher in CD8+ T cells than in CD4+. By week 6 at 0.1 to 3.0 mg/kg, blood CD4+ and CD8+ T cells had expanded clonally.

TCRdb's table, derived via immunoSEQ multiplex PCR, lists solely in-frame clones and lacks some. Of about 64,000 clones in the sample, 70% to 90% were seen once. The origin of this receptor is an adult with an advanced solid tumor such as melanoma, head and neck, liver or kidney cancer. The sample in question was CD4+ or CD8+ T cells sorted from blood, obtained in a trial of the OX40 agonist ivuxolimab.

CDR3 coding DNA: TGTGCCAGCAGCCTATCTCCCTACAATGAGCAGTTCTTC. Translating gives CASSLSPYNEQFF. The chain recombines TRBV7-6 with TRBJ2-1; D not resolved. Germline CDR1 and CDR2: SGHVS and FNYEAQ. The CDR3 contains 13 residues. The germline V and J ends were trimmed by 5 bases and 2 bases, with 7 bases remaining between them.